The 12 T cell receptor beta chains reported below all come from one sample, sequenced in a study of T cell responses to AZD1222 COVID-19 vaccine. Repertoires were generated with immunoSEQ multiplex PCR, while TCRdb's copy carries only in-frame clones and drops some. The data contain some 190,000 clones, around 92% of them seen just once; the ten biggest clones take up roughly 1.3%. The starting material was peripheral blood, obtained on day 0 of AZD1222 vaccination. These receptors all stem from an adult in good health.

The CDR3 region is CASSTTGGNQPQHF. CDR3 bases: TGTGCCAGCAGTACGACAGGGGGAAATCAGCCCCAGCATTTT. The chain joins TRBV6-6 to TRBJ1-5; 9 bases fit TRBD1. Germline trimming cut 5 bases from V and 4 bases from J; bases unmatched to any gene: 3. The CDR3 spans 14 residues. The germline CDR1 and CDR2 sequences are MNHNY and SVGAGI (reference sequence).

CDR3 sequence: CASSEGPGTFYGYTF. Written as DNA, the CDR3 is TGTGCCAGCAGTGAAGGACCAGGCACGTTCTATGGCTACACCTTC. The genes are TRBV6-1 and TRBJ1-2; D is ambiguous. The germline V gene has CDR1 MNHNS and CDR2 SASEGT. V was trimmed by 1 base and J by 4 bases, leaving 13 bases between them. The CDR3 loop spans 15 amino acids.

The chain employs TRBV27 and TRBJ1-3; D is perhaps TRBD1 (6 bases). Deletions cut 8 bases from V and 1 base from J, with 15 bases between. Germline loops: CDR1 MNHEY, CDR2 SMNVEV (reference sequence). This CDR3 region has 15 residues. The chain's CDR3 is CASAFAGESGNTIYF. In nucleotides, the CDR3 is TGTGCCAGCGCCTTTGCAGGGGAATCTGGAAACACCATATATTTT.

This chain uses TRBV19 with TRBJ1-1; D perhaps matches TRBD1 (5 bases). From germline, CDR1 is LNHDA and CDR2 SQIVND (reference sequence). This CDR3 is 12 amino acids long. The CDR3: CVSSRGNTEAFF. In nucleotides, the CDR3 is TGTGTCTCTAGTAGGGGGAACACTGAAGCTTTCTTT.

The chain has TRBV7-2 and TRBJ1-1, with unresolved D. The CDR3 sequence is 15 residues long. Germline V gene sequence: CDR1 SGHTA, CDR2 FQGNSA. Trimming took off 5 bases at V and 4 bases at J, with 17 bases between the two ends. The CDR3 region has the DNA TGTGCCAGCAGCCAGCGAGGACCTCTTAGCACTGAAGCTTTCTTT. It specifies CASSQRGPLSTEAFF.

J is TRBJ1-5 and V is TRBV2; D is ambiguous. V gave up 5 bases and J gave up 7 bases, with 18 bases separating them. From germline, CDR1 is SNHLY and CDR2 FYNNEI. CDR3 length equals 15 residues. DNA of the CDR3: TGTGCCAGCAGTCTTTCAACCACCGGCTCACAGCCCCAGCATTTT. It yields the protein CASSLSTTGSQPQHF.

J is TRBJ1-4 and V is TRBV2, with TRBD1 matching 8 bases. CDR1 SNHLY and CDR2 FYNNEI come from the germline V gene. V was pared by 6 bases and J by 7 bases, with 7 bases of the junction left unmatched. This CDR3 comprises 14 residues. For the CDR3, the DNA is TGTGCCAGCAGAATAACAGGGGGGAGTGAAAAACTGTTTTTT. This sequence encodes CASRITGGSEKLFF.

This chain uses TRBV6-1 with TRBJ1-5; D possibly corresponds to TRBD1 (5 bases). Germline V gives CDR1 MNHNS, CDR2 SASEGT. V gave up 1 base and J gave up 6 bases, with 10 bases separating them. The CDR3 has 14 residues. CDR3: CASSEVAGTQPQHF. CDR3 bases: TGTGCCAGCAGTGAAGTGGCGGGGACTCAGCCCCAGCATTTT.

CDR3 sequence: CASSPDSGYEQYF. The CDR3 nucleotides are TGTGCCAGCAGCCCGGACAGCGGCTACGAGCAGTACTTC. The rearrangement links TRBV7-9 to TRBJ2-7; a possible D gene is TRBD1 (6 bases). The CDR3 is 13 amino acids. Germline lookup yields CDR1 SEHNR and CDR2 FQNEAQ (reference sequence). V shed 5 bases and J shed 3 bases, with 11 bases lying between them.

The J gene is TRBJ2-7, the V gene TRBV3-1 (or the pseudogene TRBV3-2); 8 bases fit TRBD1. This CDR3 has 13 amino acids. Trimming took 4 bases from V and 7 from J; bases not matched to a gene: 6. CDR1 and CDR2 from the germline V gene are LGHDT and YNNKEL (reference sequence). CDR3 in DNA: TGTGCCAGCAGCCCCGGACAGGGCCTGGAGCAGTACTTC. This gives the protein CASSPGQGLEQYF.

The table lists this clone with a count of one. J is TRBJ2-1 and V is TRBV3-1 (or the pseudogene TRBV3-2), with a weak D call TRBD2 (6 bases). The V gene's germline CDR1 is LGHDT and CDR2 YNNKEL (reference sequence). V was cut by 1 base and J by 7 bases, with 14 bases left in between. The CDR3 loop spans 15 amino acids. CDR3 in amino acids: CASSQVLGGGNEQFF. For the CDR3, the DNA is TGTGCCAGCAGCCAAGTTCTGGGAGGTGGGAATGAGCAGTTCTTC.

The V call is TRBV2, the J call TRBJ1-4; no definite D call. Trimming took off 2 bases at V and 7 bases at J, with 11 bases between the two ends. In germline, CDR1 is SNHLY, CDR2 FYNNEI. The CDR3 runs 14 residues. The CDR3 loop is CASSELRLVEKLFF. CDR3 DNA sequence: TGTGCCAGCAGTGAATTGAGGCTGGTTGAAAAACTGTTTTTT.